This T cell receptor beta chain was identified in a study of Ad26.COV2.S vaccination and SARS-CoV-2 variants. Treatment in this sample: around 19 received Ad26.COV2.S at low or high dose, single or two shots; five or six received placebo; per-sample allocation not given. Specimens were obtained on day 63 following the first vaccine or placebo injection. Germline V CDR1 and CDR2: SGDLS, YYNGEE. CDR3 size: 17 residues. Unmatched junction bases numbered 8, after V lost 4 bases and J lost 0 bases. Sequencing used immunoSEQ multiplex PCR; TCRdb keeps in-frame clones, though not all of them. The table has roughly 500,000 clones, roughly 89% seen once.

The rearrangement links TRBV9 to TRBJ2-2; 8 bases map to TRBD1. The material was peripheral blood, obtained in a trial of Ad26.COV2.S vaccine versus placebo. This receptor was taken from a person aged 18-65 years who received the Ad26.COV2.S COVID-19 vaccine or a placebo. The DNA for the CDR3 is TGTGCCAGCAGCCCCCAGCCAGGGGGCCCGAACACCGGGGAGCTGTTTTTT. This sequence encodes CASSPQPGGPNTGELFF.